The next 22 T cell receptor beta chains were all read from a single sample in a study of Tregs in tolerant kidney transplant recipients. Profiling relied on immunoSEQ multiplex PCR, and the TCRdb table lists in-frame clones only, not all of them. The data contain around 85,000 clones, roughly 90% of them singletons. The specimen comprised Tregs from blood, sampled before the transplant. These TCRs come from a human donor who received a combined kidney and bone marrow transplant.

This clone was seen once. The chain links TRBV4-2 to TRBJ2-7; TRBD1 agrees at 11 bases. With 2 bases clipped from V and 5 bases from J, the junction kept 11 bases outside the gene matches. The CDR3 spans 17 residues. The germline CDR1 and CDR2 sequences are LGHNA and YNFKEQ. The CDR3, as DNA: TGTGCCAGCAGCCAAAGTACCGTCCGGACAGGGGGCAACGAGCAGTACTTC. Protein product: CASSQSTVRTGGNEQYF.

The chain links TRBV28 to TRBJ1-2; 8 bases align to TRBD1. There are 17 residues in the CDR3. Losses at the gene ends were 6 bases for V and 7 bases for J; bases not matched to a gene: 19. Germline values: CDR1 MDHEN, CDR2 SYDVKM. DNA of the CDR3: TGTGCCAGCAGCCGTGGGACAGGTTTTATTTTAGGCGCTGGCTACACCTTC. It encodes CASSRGTGFILGAGYTF.

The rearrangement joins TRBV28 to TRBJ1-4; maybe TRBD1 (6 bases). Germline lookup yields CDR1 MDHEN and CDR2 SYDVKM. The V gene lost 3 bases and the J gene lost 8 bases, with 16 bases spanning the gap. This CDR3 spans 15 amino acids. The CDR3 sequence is CASSFAGAGKEKLFF. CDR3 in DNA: TGTGCCAGCAGTTTCGCGGGGGCCGGTAAGGAAAAACTGTTTTTT.

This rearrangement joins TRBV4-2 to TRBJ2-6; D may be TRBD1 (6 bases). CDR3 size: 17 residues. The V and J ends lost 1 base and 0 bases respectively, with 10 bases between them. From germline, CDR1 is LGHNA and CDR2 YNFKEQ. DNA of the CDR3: TGTGCCAGCAGCCAAGGGACAGCCAGCTCTGGGGCCAACGTCCTGACTTTC. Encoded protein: CASSQGTASSGANVLTF.

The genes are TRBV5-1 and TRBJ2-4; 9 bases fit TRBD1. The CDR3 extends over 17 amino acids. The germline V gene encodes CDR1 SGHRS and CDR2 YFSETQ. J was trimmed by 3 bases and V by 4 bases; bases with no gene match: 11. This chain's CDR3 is CASSLTGGGEVKNIQYF. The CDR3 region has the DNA TGCGCCAGCAGCCTTACAGGGGGCGGTGAGGTCAAAAACATTCAGTACTTC.

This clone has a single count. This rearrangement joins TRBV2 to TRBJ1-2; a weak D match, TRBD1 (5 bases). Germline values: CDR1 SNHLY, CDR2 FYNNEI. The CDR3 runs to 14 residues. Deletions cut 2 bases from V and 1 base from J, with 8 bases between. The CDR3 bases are TGTGCCAGCAGTGAACAGGGAGGTAACTATGGCTACACCTTC. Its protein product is CASSEQGGNYGYTF. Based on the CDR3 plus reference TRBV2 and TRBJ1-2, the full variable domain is EPEVTQTPSHQVTQMGQEVILRCVPISNHLYFYWYRQILGQKVEFLVSFYNNEISEKSEIFDDQFSVERPDGSNFTLKIRSTKLEDSAMYFCASSEQGGNYGYTFGSGTRLTVV.

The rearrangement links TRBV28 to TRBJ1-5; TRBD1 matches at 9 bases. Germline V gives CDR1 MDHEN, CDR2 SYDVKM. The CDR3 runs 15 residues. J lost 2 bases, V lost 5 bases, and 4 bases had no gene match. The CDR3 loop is CASSTGGSGNQPQHF. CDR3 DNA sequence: TGTGCCAGCAGTACAGGGGGCTCGGGCAATCAGCCCCAGCATTTT.

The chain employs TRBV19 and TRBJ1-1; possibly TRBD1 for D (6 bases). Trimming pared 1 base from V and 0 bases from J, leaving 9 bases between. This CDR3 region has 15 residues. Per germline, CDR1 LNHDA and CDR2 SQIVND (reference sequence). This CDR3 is CASSIGGQVNTEAFF. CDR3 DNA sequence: TGTGCCAGTAGTATAGGGGGACAAGTGAACACTGAAGCTTTCTTT. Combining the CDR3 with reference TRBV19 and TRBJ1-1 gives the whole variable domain DGGITQSPKYLFRKEGQNVTLSCEQNLNHDAMYWYRQDPGQGLRLIYYSQIVNDFQKGDIAEGYSVSREKKESFPLTVTSAQKNPTAFYLCASSIGGQVNTEAFFGQGTRLTVV.

The CDR3 loop is CASSLGKTQYF. The CDR3 nucleotides read TGTGCCAGCAGCTTAGGGAAGACCCAGTACTTC. This rearrangement joins TRBV11-2 to TRBJ2-5; D gene ambiguous. Germline V gives CDR1 SGHAT, CDR2 FQNNGV. CDR3 size: 11 residues. V lost 1 base to trimming and J lost 6 bases, with 3 bases between them.

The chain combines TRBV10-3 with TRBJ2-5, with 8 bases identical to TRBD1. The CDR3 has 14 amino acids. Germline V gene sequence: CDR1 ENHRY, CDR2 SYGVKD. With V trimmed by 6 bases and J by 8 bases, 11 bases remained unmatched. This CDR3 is CAISLTGDQVTQYF. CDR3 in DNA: TGTGCCATCAGCCTGACAGGGGACCAGGTCACCCAGTACTTC.

CDR3 loop: CASSDRQGGNNEQFF. The CDR3 nucleotides are TGTGCCAGCAGCGATAGACAGGGGGGTAACAATGAGCAGTTCTTC. V usage is TRBV7-9 and J usage is TRBJ2-1, with TRBD1 matching over 9 bases. Per the germline V gene, CDR1 is SEHNR and CDR2 is FQNEAQ (reference sequence). The CDR3 runs 15 residues. V was pared by 5 bases and J by 5 bases, with 7 bases of the junction left unmatched.

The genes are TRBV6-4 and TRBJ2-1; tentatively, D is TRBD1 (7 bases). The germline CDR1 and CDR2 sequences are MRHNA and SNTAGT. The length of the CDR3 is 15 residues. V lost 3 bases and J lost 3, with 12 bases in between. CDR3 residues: CASSENRGLYNEQFF. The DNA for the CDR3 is TGTGCCAGCAGTGAGAACAGGGGACTCTACAATGAGCAGTTCTTC.

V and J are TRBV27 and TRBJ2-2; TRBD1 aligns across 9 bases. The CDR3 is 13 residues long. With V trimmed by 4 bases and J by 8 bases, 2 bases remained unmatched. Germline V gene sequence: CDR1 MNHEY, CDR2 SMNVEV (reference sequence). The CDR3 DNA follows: TGTGCCAGCAGTTACAGGGGGCTGGGGGAGCTGTTTTTT. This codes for CASSYRGLGELFF.

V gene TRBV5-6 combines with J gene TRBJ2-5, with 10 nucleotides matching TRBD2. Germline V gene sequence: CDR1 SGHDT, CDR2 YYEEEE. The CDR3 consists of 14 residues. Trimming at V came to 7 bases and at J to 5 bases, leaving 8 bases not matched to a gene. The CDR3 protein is CASFVLAGVETQYF. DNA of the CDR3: TGTGCCAGCTTCGTTCTAGCGGGAGTTGAGACCCAGTACTTC.

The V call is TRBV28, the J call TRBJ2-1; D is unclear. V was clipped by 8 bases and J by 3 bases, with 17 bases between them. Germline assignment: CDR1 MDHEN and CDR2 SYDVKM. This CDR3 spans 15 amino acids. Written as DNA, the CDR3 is TGTGCCAGCGGACCGGGTGGGCTGATCTACAATGAGCAGTTCTTC. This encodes CASGPGGLIYNEQFF.

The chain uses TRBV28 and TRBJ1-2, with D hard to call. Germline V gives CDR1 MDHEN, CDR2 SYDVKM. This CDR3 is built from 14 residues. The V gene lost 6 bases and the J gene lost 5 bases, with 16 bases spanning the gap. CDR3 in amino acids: CASSPPSLRYGYTF. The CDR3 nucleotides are TGTGCCAGCAGCCCGCCTTCTCTAAGATATGGCTACACCTTC.

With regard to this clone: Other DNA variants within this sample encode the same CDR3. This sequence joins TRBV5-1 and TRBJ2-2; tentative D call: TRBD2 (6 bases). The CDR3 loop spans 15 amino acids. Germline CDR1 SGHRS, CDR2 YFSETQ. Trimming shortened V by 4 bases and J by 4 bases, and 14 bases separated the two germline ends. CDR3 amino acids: CASSVYGGVTGELFF. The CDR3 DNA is TGCGCCAGCAGCGTATACGGGGGTGTCACCGGGGAGCTGTTTTTT.

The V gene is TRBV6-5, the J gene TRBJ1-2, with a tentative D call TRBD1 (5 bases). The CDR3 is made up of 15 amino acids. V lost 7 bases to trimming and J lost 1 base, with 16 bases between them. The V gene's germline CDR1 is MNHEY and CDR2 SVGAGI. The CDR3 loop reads CASKRTGTDNYGYTF. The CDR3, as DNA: TGTGCCAGCAAGAGGACCGGGACGGATAACTATGGCTACACCTTC.

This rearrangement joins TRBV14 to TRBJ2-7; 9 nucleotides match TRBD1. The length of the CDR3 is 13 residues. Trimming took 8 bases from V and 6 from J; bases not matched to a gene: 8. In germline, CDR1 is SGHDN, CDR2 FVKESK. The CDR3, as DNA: TGTGCCAGCGGGCAGACAGGGGGACGCGAGCAGTACTTC. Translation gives CASGQTGGREQYF.

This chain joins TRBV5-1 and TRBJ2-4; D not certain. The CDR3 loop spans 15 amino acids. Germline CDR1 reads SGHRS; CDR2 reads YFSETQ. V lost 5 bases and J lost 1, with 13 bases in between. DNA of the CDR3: TGCGCCAGCAGGGCAGAAGGAAGGGCCAAAAACATTCAGTACTTC. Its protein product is CASRAEGRAKNIQYF.

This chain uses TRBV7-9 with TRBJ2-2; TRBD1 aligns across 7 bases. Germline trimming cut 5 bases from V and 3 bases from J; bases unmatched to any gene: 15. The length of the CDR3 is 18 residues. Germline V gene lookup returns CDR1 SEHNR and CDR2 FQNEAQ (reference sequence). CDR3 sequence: CASSATIKGAWYTGELFF. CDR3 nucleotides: TGTGCCAGCAGCGCCACCATAAAGGGGGCATGGTACACCGGGGAGCTGTTTTTT.

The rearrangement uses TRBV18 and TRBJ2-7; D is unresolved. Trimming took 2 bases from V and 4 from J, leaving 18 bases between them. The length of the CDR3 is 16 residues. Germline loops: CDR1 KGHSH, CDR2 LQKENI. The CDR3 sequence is CASSPSQSAVRYEQYF. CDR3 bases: TGTGCCAGCTCACCATCTCAGAGCGCTGTGCGGTACGAGCAGTACTTC.